A single sample gave rise to the 30 T cell receptor beta chains below, sequenced in a study of T cell responses to AZD1222 COVID-19 vaccine. The table came from immunoSEQ multiplex PCR; TCRdb's copy has only in-frame clones and leaves some out. The profile shows 120,000 to 150,000 clones, about 93% of them singletons. The source was peripheral blood, collected on day 0 of MenACWY control vaccination. The receptors come from an adult in good health.

This clone was seen once. V is TRBV7-8 and J is TRBJ2-2; D is unclear. The ends were cut back, 1 base at V and 4 bases at J, with 13 bases in the middle. The CDR3 has 16 amino acids. CDR1 and CDR2 (germline): SGHVS, FQNEAQ. CDR3 DNA sequence: TGTGCCAGCAGCTTAGAACCGGGCCACCCCACCGGGGAGCTGTTTTTT. The encoded protein is CASSLEPGHPTGELFF.

This chain links TRBV21-1 with TRBJ2-1; TRBD1 is the table's D call and was not checked against the DNA. TRBV21-1 is given as a pseudogene. The CDR3 runs 16 residues. This CDR3 reads CASSETNGQIYNEQFF. As DNA, the CDR3 is TGTGCCAGCAGCGAGACAAACGGACAGATTTACAATGAGCAGTTCTTC.

V gene TRBV11-2 combines with J gene TRBJ1-1, with no clear D. V was clipped by 5 bases and J by 4 bases, with 14 bases between them. Per germline, CDR1 SGHAT and CDR2 FQNNGV. The CDR3 runs to 14 residues. DNA of the CDR3: TGTGCCAGCAGCCTTGCCGGAGAAGGCACTGAAGCTTTCTTT. Translation: CASSLAGEGTEAFF.

J is TRBJ1-4 and V is TRBV10-2; D remains unclear. The CDR3 consists of 15 residues. Germline values: CDR1 WSHSY, CDR2 SAAADI. V lost 2 bases and J 5 bases, leaving 12 bases between the germline ends. For the CDR3, the DNA is TGCGCCAGCAGTGAGCCGGGTGGAAAGAATGAAAAACTGTTTTTT. It yields the protein CASSEPGGKNEKLFF.

The chain carries TRBV12-3 or TRBV12-4 and TRBJ2-7, with D unclear. The CDR3 runs to 13 residues. V lost 3 bases, J lost 8 bases, and 14 bases lay in between. The CDR3 DNA sequence: TGTGCCAGCAGTTTGGTGTGGCCGATCAAGCAGTACTTC. Translation gives CASSLVWPIKQYF.

This clone was recorded only once. V is TRBV11-2 and J is TRBJ1-1; D unresolved. Germline V gene sequence: CDR1 SGHAT, CDR2 FQNNGV. The CDR3 extends over 13 amino acids. The ends were cut back, 5 bases at V and 1 base at J, with 8 bases in the middle. CDR3 sequence reads: CASSLPGNTEAFF. CDR3 DNA sequence: TGTGCCAGCAGCCTCCCTGGGAACACTGAAGCTTTCTTT.

V and J are TRBV7-2 and TRBJ1-4; 9 nucleotides match TRBD1. Trimming took 0 bases from V and 7 from J; bases not matched to a gene: 3. The CDR3 totals 15 residues. Germline loops: CDR1 SGHTA, CDR2 FQGNSA. DNA for the CDR3: TGTGCCAGCAGCTTAGCGGGACAGGGTATTGAAAAACTGTTTTTT. It encodes CASSLAGQGIEKLFF.

The chain employs TRBV27 and TRBJ1-6, with a tentative D call TRBD1 (5 bases). Trimming took off 2 bases at V and 10 bases at J, with 9 bases between the two ends. The germline gives CDR1 MNHEY, CDR2 SMNVEV (reference sequence). This CDR3 region has 13 residues. The CDR3 nucleotides are TGTGCCAGCAGTTTAGCGCGGGGGTCACCCCTCCACTTT. As protein: CASSLARGSPLHF.

This clone was found once. The chain employs TRBV9 and TRBJ1-4; weak D call: TRBD1 (5 bases). The CDR3 runs 15 residues. Germline assignment: CDR1 SGDLS and CDR2 YYNGEE. Trimming took 6 bases from V and 4 from J, leaving 16 bases between them. The CDR3 DNA reads TGTGCCAGCACCGCCGGGTGGGGCTATAATGAAAAACTGTTTTTT. Its protein is CASTAGWGYNEKLFF.

This clone was seen a handful of times. The V gene is TRBV12-3 or TRBV12-4, the J gene TRBJ1-1, with D perhaps TRBD1 (5 bases). The CDR3 loop spans 13 amino acids. The V end was cut by 1 base, the J end by 7 bases, with 10 bases between. For the CDR3, the DNA is TGTGCCAGCAGTTTAGGGACATATGGTGAAGCTTTCTTT. Translated: CASSLGTYGEAFF.

CDR3 sequence: CASSWDRSQETQYF. The CDR3 bases are TGTGCCAGCAGCTGGGACAGATCCCAAGAGACCCAGTACTTC. V and J are TRBV5-4 and TRBJ2-5; 7 nucleotides line up with TRBD1. Losses at the gene ends were 3 bases for V and 1 base for J; bases not matched to a gene: 3. From germline, CDR1 is SGHNT and CDR2 YYREEE (reference sequence). The CDR3 is made up of 14 amino acids.

V is TRBV19 and J is TRBJ1-4; D uncertain. V was cut by 3 bases and J by 8 bases, with 7 bases left in between. CDR3 length: 12 residues. Germline V gene sequence: CDR1 LNHDA, CDR2 SQIVND (reference sequence). DNA for the CDR3: TGTGCCAGTAGTATCAACTTCGAAAAACTGTTTTTT. This encodes CASSINFEKLFF. The full variable domain, its missing parts supplied by reference TRBV19 and TRBJ1-4, is DGGITQSPKYLFRKEGQNVTLSCEQNLNHDAMYWYRQDPGQGLRLIYYSQIVNDFQKGDIAEGYSVSREKKESFPLTVTSAQKNPTAFYLCASSINFEKLFFGSGTQLSVL.

This clone has only one observation. The rearrangement joins TRBV6-1 to TRBJ1-3; D is uncertain. The germline V gene has CDR1 MNHNS and CDR2 SASEGT. Trimming cost V 1 base and J 2 bases, with 6 bases left between them. The CDR3 is 14 amino acids. CDR3 loop: CASSEVLTGNTIYF. The DNA for the CDR3 is TGTGCCAGCAGTGAAGTACTTACTGGAAACACCATATATTTT.

The chain joins TRBV3-1 (or the pseudogene TRBV3-2) to TRBJ2-7; unclear D gene. This CDR3 region has 14 residues. CDR1 is LGHDT and CDR2 is YNNKEL in the germline V gene (reference sequence). The V end lost 1 base, the J end lost 2 bases, and 9 bases lay between the germline ends. The CDR3: CASSQANGAYEQYF. CDR3 in DNA: TGTGCCAGCAGCCAAGCCAATGGGGCCTACGAGCAGTACTTC.

In the case of this clone: Other DNA sequences within the sample encode an identical CDR3. The CDR3 DNA sequence: TGTGCCAGCAGCTTGGGCACCCTGAACACTGAAGCTTTCTTT. Encoded protein: CASSLGTLNTEAFF. J is TRBJ1-1 and V is TRBV5-6; D unclear. The ends were cut back, 0 bases at V and 0 bases at J, with 6 bases in the middle. Germline V gene data show CDR1 as SGHDT and CDR2 as YYEEEE. The CDR3 extends over 14 amino acids.

This rearrangement joins TRBV5-6 to TRBJ2-7; TRBD2 agrees at 8 bases. The J segment lost 4 bases and the V segment lost 0 bases, leaving 6 bases of the junction unmatched. Germline lookup yields CDR1 SGHDT and CDR2 YYEEEE. This CDR3 is built from 15 residues. The CDR3 sequence: CASSLAREGRYEQYF. The CDR3 nucleotides are TGTGCCAGCAGCTTGGCACGGGAGGGCCGGTACGAGCAGTACTTC.

This chain uses TRBV13 with TRBJ1-1; D is undetermined. Trimming removed 6 bases at V and 4 bases at J, with 3 bases between. CDR3 length: 10 amino acids. The germline V gene encodes CDR1 PRHDT and CDR2 FYEKMQ (reference sequence). In DNA form, the CDR3 reads TGTGCCAGCAGAGCCACTGAAGCTTTCTTT. Encoded protein: CASRATEAFF.

This clone was seen only once. J is TRBJ1-1 and V is TRBV3-1 (or the pseudogene TRBV3-2); D call uncertain. The CDR3 is made up of 13 amino acids. The germline CDR1 and CDR2 sequences are LGHDT and YNNKEL (reference sequence). Trimming left V 1 base short and J 11 bases short, with 14 bases between. CDR3 nucleotides: TGTGCCAGCAGCCAAGGTGCGGTTTTGTCGGCTTTCTTT. Its protein is CASSQGAVLSAFF.

This clone showed up just once. This chain links TRBV28 with TRBJ2-1; D not certain. The germline V gene encodes CDR1 MDHEN and CDR2 SYDVKM. The CDR3 is made up of 10 amino acids. Trimming removed 2 bases from V and 8 bases from J, with 1 base in between. The CDR3 region is CASSLDEQFF. CDR3 bases: TGTGCCAGCAGTTTAGATGAGCAGTTCTTC.

The J gene is TRBJ1-2, the V gene TRBV28; 7 positions match TRBD1. The CDR3 consists of 20 residues. Germline V lookup: CDR1 MDHEN, CDR2 SYDVKM. V shed 6 bases and J 4 bases; nucleotides not matched to a gene: 26. The CDR3, as DNA: TGTGCCAGCAGCATAACCTTGGGCGGGGCCCTGCGGGACAGCAGCTATGGCTACACCTTC. Its translation is CASSITLGGALRDSSYGYTF.

The rearrangement uses TRBV3-1 (or the pseudogene TRBV3-2) and TRBJ1-5, with D possibly matching TRBD1 (5 bases). Trimming stripped 4 bases from V and 3 bases from J, with 10 bases between. The CDR3 length is 14 residues. Germline loops: CDR1 LGHDT, CDR2 YNNKEL (reference sequence). The CDR3 reads CASSRGTANQPQHF. The CDR3 DNA is TGTGCCAGCAGCCGTGGGACGGCCAATCAGCCCCAGCATTTT.

This clone was observed once. The J gene is TRBJ2-5, the V gene TRBV27, with 14 nucleotides matching TRBD2. The germline V gene has CDR1 MNHEY and CDR2 SMNVEV (reference sequence). With V trimmed by 6 bases and J by 6 bases, 12 bases remained unmatched. CDR3 length: 17 residues. The CDR3 DNA follows: TGTGCCAGCAGGTCTCCGGGACTAGCGGGAGCCAAAAAGACCCAGTACTTC. The encoded protein is CASRSPGLAGAKKTQYF.

V and J are TRBV27 and TRBJ1-5, with 7 bases lining up with TRBD1. Germline V gives CDR1 MNHEY, CDR2 SMNVEV (reference sequence). The J segment lost 1 base and the V segment lost 4 bases, leaving 4 bases of the junction unmatched. This CDR3 spans 15 amino acids. In DNA form, the CDR3 reads TGTGCCAGCAGTTCCCTGGGACAGAGCAATCAGCCCCAGCATTTT. This gives the protein CASSSLGQSNQPQHF.

The CDR3 is CASSEWGHSYEAFF. The CDR3 DNA sequence: TGTGCCAGCAGTGAATGGGGACACTCGTATGAAGCTTTCTTT. This sequence joins TRBV6-1 and TRBJ1-1; weak D call: TRBD1 (6 bases). The length of the CDR3 is 14 residues. With 2 bases removed from V and 7 bases from J, the gap between germline ends came to 14 bases. Germline CDR1 and CDR2: MNHNS and SASEGT.

The chain links TRBV2 to TRBJ1-2; no firm D call. The CDR3 consists of 16 residues. The germline CDR1 and CDR2 sequences are SNHLY and FYNNEI. V was pared by 2 bases and J by 2 bases, with 15 bases between. The CDR3 is CASSERGPGMNYGYTF. DNA for the CDR3: TGTGCCAGCAGTGAACGAGGGCCGGGCATGAACTATGGCTACACCTTC.

The CDR3 region has the DNA TGTGCCAGCAGCCGGGGGTGGTCTTCACCCCTCCACTTT. Encoded protein: CASSRGWSSPLHF. V usage is TRBV12-3 or TRBV12-4 and J usage is TRBJ1-6, with D perhaps matching TRBD1 (5 bases). V lost 6 bases and J 9 bases, leaving 12 bases between the germline ends. This CDR3 comprises 13 residues.

Worth noting for this clone: The sample carries other DNA sequences with the same CDR3. The chain links TRBV24-1 to TRBJ1-2; 7 positions match TRBD1. Germline loops: CDR1 KGHDR, CDR2 SFDVKD. This CDR3 has 14 amino acids. J lost 2 bases, V lost 4 bases, and 3 bases had no gene match. CDR3 protein: CATSDPGQNYGYTF. The CDR3 nucleotides are TGTGCCACCAGTGACCCGGGACAGAACTATGGCTACACCTTC.

The chain links TRBV24-1 to TRBJ2-3; D perhaps matches TRBD1 (5 bases). Germline CDR1 reads KGHDR; CDR2 reads SFDVKD. V was shortened by 3 bases and J by 6 bases, with 9 bases between the two germline ends. CDR3 length: 13 amino acids. The CDR3 loop reads CATSDPPGDTQYF. CDR3 DNA sequence: TGTGCCACCAGTGATCCCCCAGGGGATACGCAGTATTTT.

This CDR3 reads CASSLERQRLFF. CDR3 DNA: TGTGCCAGCAGTTTGGAGCGGCAGAGACTGTTTTTT. V gene TRBV28 combines with J gene TRBJ1-4; D remains ambiguous. Germline CDR1 MDHEN, CDR2 SYDVKM. The CDR3 spans 12 residues. V lost 3 bases to trimming and J lost 13 bases, with 12 bases between them.

J is TRBJ2-2 and V is TRBV4-1; D possibly corresponds to TRBD2 (5 bases). Trimming left V 1 base short and J 6 bases short, with 15 bases between. The V gene's germline CDR1 is MGHRA and CDR2 YSYEKL. This CDR3 spans 16 amino acids. CDR3 coding DNA: TGCGCCAGCAGCCAAGTGGGCAGCCTCGGGGCCGGGGAGCTGTTTTTT. It translates to CASSQVGSLGAGELFF.